These T cell receptor beta chains were read from a single sample in a study of shared clonotypes between healthy human individuals. TCRdb's copy holds only in-frame clones and misses some; the assay was immunoSEQ multiplex PCR. The sample yields approximately 1,500,000 clones, over 95% seen once. Material: naive CD4+ T cells sorted from blood. All receptors derive from a man aged 25-45 years in good health. Both conserved end residues are part of each CDR3. Each record gives: J gene, V gene, CDR3 protein.

j_call: TRBJ2-7; v_call: TRBV28; cdr3_aa: CASKFGARRRSSYEQYF
j_call: TRBJ2-4; v_call: TRBV5-8; cdr3_aa: CASRGLRNIQYF
j_call: TRBJ2-3; v_call: TRBV4-1; cdr3_aa: CASSQVLDTQYF
j_call: TRBJ1-2; v_call: TRBV2; cdr3_aa: CASSLFRDRATLGYYGYTF
j_call: TRBJ2-7; v_call: TRBV7-2; cdr3_aa: CASSFTRGGASGRSYEQYF
j_call: TRBJ2-7; v_call: TRBV11-3; cdr3_aa: CASSLDGYEQYF
j_call: TRBJ2-1; v_call: TRBV2; cdr3_aa: CASSAGGLTNEQFF
j_call: TRBJ2-7; v_call: TRBV7-2; cdr3_aa: CASRPGRSYEQYF
j_call: TRBJ2-2; v_call: TRBV10-3; cdr3_aa: CAIRAGQDTGELFF
j_call: TRBJ1-2; v_call: TRBV29-1; cdr3_aa: CSVGTGGNYGYTF
j_call: TRBJ2-1; v_call: TRBV7-3; cdr3_aa: CASSPQAAYNEQFF
j_call: TRBJ1-4; v_call: TRBV7-2; cdr3_aa: CASSLAVTREKLFF
j_call: TRBJ1-2; v_call: TRBV19; cdr3_aa: CASSQGPYGYTF
j_call: TRBJ2-4; v_call: TRBV15; cdr3_aa: CATSSLGRGKAKNIQYF
j_call: TRBJ2-3; v_call: TRBV10-2; cdr3_aa: CASWGLAGTKGTDTQYF
j_call: TRBJ2-7; v_call: TRBV14; cdr3_aa: CASSQLARRDSAYEQYF
j_call: TRBJ1-4; v_call: TRBV10-2; cdr3_aa: CASSATNEKLFF
j_call: TRBJ2-3; v_call: TRBV6-1; cdr3_aa: CASSDRVGTDTQYF
j_call: TRBJ2-5; v_call: TRBV5-4; cdr3_aa: CASSLGLAGDETQYF
j_call: TRBJ2-6; v_call: TRBV5-4; cdr3_aa: CASTTRPSGANVLTF
j_call: TRBJ2-5; v_call: TRBV10-3; cdr3_aa: CAIRYSANEETQYF
j_call: TRBJ2-3; v_call: TRBV10-3; cdr3_aa: CAISEVAGVTDTQYF
j_call: TRBJ2-1; v_call: TRBV7-2; cdr3_aa: CASSFYNEQFF
j_call: TRBJ2-7; v_call: TRBV7-9; cdr3_aa: CASSQAGSEQYF
j_call: TRBJ2-7; v_call: TRBV28; cdr3_aa: CASSTGQITYEQYF
j_call: TRBJ1-4; v_call: TRBV4-2; cdr3_aa: CASSQGLGQVEKLFF
j_call: TRBJ2-1; v_call: TRBV11-2; cdr3_aa: CASSLGLAGYEQFF
j_call: TRBJ2-7; v_call: TRBV15; cdr3_aa: CATSRDSGYEQYF
j_call: TRBJ2-1; v_call: TRBV9; cdr3_aa: CASSPVGGSPGNEQFF
j_call: TRBJ2-6; v_call: TRBV28; cdr3_aa: CASSQTWRGAGANVLTF
j_call: TRBJ2-3; v_call: TRBV5-1; cdr3_aa: CASSLVYRDTDTQYF
j_call: TRBJ2-1; v_call: TRBV7-2; cdr3_aa: CASSLAESYEQFF
j_call: TRBJ2-7; v_call: TRBV27; cdr3_aa: CASSILSGSISYEQYF
j_call: TRBJ2-5; v_call: TRBV11-2; cdr3_aa: CASSLLFSLGPQETQYF
j_call: TRBJ2-1; v_call: TRBV4-3; cdr3_aa: CASSRAGGGYEQFF
j_call: TRBJ1-5; v_call: TRBV19; cdr3_aa: CASTPVQYSNQPQHF
j_call: TRBJ2-1; v_call: TRBV7-3; cdr3_aa: CASSPKARSSYNEQFF
j_call: TRBJ1-2; v_call: TRBV28; cdr3_aa: CASSFQRGQGRGGYTF
j_call: TRBJ2-5; v_call: TRBV4-2; cdr3_aa: CASSQESGRGETQYF
j_call: TRBJ2-1; v_call: TRBV15; cdr3_aa: CATSRGPGLAGIMSYNEQFF
j_call: TRBJ2-7; v_call: TRBV7-9; cdr3_aa: CASSFIRSGRNSYEQYF
j_call: TRBJ1-5; v_call: TRBV5-8; cdr3_aa: CASRGGGNNQPQHF
j_call: TRBJ1-1; v_call: TRBV4-3; cdr3_aa: CASSSGQGGGYTEAFF
j_call: TRBJ2-7; v_call: TRBV11-2; cdr3_aa: CASSYSLTGDTRYEQYF
j_call: TRBJ2-7; v_call: TRBV11-2; cdr3_aa: CASSLGFGGVSYEQYF
j_call: TRBJ2-1; v_call: TRBV5-4; cdr3_aa: CASSSRGPNSEQFF
j_call: TRBJ2-5; v_call: TRBV18; cdr3_aa: CASSYWKVGTSGSVGETQYF
j_call: TRBJ2-1; v_call: TRBV5-4; cdr3_aa: CASSLDLANHNEQFF
j_call: TRBJ2-6; v_call: TRBV5-4; cdr3_aa: CASSLGGTAGANVLTF
j_call: TRBJ2-7; v_call: TRBV5-4; cdr3_aa: CASSSWSRDPYEQYF
j_call: TRBJ2-2; v_call: TRBV11-3; cdr3_aa: CASSGSEQRERVNTGELFF
j_call: TRBJ2-6; v_call: TRBV18; cdr3_aa: CASSPIRASAGANVLTF
j_call: TRBJ1-4; v_call: TRBV9; cdr3_aa: CASSVGTHIATNEKLFF
j_call: TRBJ2-7; v_call: TRBV25-1; cdr3_aa: CASSEEGAPYEQYF
j_call: TRBJ2-7; v_call: TRBV7-9; cdr3_aa: CASRDGTSGRNEQYF
j_call: TRBJ2-7; v_call: TRBV7-2; cdr3_aa: CASSLGVGGHSYEQYF
j_call: TRBJ2-5; v_call: TRBV27; cdr3_aa: CASTLTGVETQYF